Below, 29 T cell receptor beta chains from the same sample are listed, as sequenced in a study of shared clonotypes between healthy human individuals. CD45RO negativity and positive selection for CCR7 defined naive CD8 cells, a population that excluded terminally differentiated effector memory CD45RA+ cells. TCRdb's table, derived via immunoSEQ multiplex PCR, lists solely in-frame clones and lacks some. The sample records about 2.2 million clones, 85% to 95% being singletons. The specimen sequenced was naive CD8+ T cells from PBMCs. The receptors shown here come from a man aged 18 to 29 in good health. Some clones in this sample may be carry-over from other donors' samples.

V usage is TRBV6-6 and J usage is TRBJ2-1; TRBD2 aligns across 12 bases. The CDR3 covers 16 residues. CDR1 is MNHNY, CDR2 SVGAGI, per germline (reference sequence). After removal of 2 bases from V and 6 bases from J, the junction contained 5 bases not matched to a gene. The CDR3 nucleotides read TGTGCCAGCAGTTACGAGTCTAGCGGGAGGGCCAATGAGCAGTTCTTC. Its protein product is CASSYESSGRANEQFF.

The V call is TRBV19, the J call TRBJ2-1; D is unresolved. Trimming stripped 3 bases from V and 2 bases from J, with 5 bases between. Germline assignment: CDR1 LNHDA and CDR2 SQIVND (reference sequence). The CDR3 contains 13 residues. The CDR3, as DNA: TGTGCCAGTAGTATGGCAGCCTACAATGAGCAGTTCTTC. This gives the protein CASSMAAYNEQFF.

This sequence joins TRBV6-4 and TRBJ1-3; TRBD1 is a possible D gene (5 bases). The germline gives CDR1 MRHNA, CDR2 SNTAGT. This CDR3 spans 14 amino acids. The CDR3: CAQPSEGPGNTIYF. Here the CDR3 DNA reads TGTGCTCAGCCGTCCGAGGGGCCGGGAAACACCATATATTTT.

The chain's CDR3 is CASSYEYEQYF. In DNA, the CDR3 is TGTGCCAGCAGCTATGAGTACGAGCAGTACTTC. J is TRBJ2-5 and V is TRBV7-9; D is unresolved. The J call is uncertain, as TRBJ2-7 better fits the DNA end. The germline gives CDR1 SEHNR, CDR2 FQNEAQ (reference sequence). The CDR3 has 11 residues.

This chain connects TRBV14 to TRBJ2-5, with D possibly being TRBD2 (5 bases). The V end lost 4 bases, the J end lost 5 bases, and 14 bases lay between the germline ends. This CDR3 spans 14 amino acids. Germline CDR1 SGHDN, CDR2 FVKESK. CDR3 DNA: TGTGCCAGCAGCCTGAACGGGAACGCGGAGACCCAGTACTTC. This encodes CASSLNGNAETQYF.

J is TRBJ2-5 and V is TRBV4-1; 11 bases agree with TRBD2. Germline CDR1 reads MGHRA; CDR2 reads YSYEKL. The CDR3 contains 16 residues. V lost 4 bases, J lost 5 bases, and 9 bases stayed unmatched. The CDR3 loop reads CASSRIAGGPFETQYF. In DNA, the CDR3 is TGCGCCAGCAGCCGTATAGCGGGAGGGCCGTTTGAGACCCAGTACTTC.

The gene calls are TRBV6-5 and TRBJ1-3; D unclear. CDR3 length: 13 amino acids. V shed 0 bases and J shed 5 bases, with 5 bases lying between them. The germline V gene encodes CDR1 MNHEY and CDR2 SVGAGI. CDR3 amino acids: CASSYSDRNTIYF. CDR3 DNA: TGTGCCAGCAGTTACTCGGATAGAAACACCATATATTTT.

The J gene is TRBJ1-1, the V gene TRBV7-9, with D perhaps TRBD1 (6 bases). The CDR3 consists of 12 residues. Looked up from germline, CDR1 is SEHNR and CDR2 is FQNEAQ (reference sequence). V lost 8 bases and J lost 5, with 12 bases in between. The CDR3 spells CASDPRGTEAFF. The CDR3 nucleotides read TGTGCCAGCGACCCTAGGGGGACTGAAGCTTTCTTT.

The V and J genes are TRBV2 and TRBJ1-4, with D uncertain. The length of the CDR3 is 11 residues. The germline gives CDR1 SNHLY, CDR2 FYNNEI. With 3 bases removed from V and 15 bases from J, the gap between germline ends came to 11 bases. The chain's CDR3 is CASSDQVLVFF. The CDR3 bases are TGTGCCAGCAGTGATCAGGTTTTGGTGTTTTTT.

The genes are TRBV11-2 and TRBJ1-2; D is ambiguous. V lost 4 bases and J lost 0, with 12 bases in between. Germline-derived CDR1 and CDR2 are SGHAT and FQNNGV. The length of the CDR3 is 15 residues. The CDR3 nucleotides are TGTGCCAGCAGCTCTCGGGTAGGAGCTAACTATGGCTACACCTTC. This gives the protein CASSSRVGANYGYTF.

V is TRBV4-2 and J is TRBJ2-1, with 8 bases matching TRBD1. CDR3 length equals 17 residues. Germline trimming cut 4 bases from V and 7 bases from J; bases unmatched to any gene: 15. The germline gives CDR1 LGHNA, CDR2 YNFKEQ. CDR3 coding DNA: TGTGCCAGCAGCCCGGACGACCGGGGACAGGTATTGAATGAGCAGTTCTTC. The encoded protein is CASSPDDRGQVLNEQFF.

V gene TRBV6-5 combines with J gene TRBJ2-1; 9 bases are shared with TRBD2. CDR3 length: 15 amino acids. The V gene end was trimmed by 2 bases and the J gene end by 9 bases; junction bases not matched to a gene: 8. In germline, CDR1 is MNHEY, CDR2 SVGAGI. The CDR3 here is CASSYVASGTAEQFF. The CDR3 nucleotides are TGTGCCAGCAGTTACGTCGCTAGCGGGACGGCTGAGCAGTTCTTC.

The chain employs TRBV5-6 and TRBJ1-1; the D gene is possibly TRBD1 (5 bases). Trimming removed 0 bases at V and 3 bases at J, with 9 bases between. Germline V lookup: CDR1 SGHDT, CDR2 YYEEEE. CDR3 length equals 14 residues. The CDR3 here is CASSLVQGYTEAFF. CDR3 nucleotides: TGTGCCAGCAGCTTGGTCCAGGGATACACTGAAGCTTTCTTT.

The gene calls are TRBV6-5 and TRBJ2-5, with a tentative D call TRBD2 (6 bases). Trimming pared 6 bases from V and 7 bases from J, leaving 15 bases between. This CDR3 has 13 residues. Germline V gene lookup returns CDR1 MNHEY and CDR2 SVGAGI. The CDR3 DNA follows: TGTGCCAGCAGCGAGACTAGACATTCGACCCAGTACTTC. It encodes CASSETRHSTQYF.

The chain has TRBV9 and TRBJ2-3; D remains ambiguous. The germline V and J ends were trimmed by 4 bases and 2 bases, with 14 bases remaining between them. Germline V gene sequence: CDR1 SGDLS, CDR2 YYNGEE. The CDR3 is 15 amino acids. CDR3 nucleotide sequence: TGTGCCAGCAGCTATAGTGGTCTAGACACAGATACGCAGTATTTT. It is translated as CASSYSGLDTDTQYF.

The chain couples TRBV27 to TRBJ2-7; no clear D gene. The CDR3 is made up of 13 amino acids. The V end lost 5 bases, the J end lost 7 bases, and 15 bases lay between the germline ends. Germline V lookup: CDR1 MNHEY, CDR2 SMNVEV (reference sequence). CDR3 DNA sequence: TGTGCCAGCAGTAAATACCGGCAGGTGGAGCAGTACTTC. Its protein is CASSKYRQVEQYF.

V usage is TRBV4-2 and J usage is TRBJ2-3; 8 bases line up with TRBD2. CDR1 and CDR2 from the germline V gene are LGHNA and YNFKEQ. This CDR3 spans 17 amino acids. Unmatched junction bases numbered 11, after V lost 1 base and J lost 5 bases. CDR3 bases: TGTGCCAGCAGCCAAGGGACCCAGCGGGAGTATAGAGATACGCAGTATTTT. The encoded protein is CASSQGTQREYRDTQYF.

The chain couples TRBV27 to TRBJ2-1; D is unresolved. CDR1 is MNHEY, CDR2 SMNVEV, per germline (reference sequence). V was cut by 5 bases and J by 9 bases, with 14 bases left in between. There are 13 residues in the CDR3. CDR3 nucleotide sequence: TGTGCCAGCAGTCCTCCGAGTTTGGCTGAGCAGTTCTTC. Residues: CASSPPSLAEQFF.

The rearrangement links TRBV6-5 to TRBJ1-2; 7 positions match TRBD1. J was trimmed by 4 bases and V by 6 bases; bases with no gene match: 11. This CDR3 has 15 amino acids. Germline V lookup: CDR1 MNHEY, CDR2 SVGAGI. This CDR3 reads CASSPIPPGGYGYTF. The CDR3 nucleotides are TGTGCCAGCAGCCCGATCCCCCCAGGGGGCTATGGCTACACCTTC.

CDR3 sequence (DNA): TGTGCCAGCAGCTTAAACCGCCGGGCCGCTGACATTCAGTACTTC. Translation gives CASSLNRRAADIQYF. The J gene is TRBJ2-4, the V gene TRBV7-3; D gene unclear. The germline V gene has CDR1 SGHTA and CDR2 FQGTGA. This CDR3 region has 15 residues. Trimming removed 1 base at V and 8 bases at J, with 15 bases between.

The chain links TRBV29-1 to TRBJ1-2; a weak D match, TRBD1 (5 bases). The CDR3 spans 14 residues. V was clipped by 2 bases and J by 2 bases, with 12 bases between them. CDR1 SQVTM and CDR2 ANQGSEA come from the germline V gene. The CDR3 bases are TGCAGCGTTGAACACAGGACAAGGAACTATGGCTACACCTTC. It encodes CSVEHRTRNYGYTF. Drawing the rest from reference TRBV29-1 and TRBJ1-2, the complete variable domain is SAVISQKPSRDICQRGTSLTIQCQVDSQVTMMFWYRQQPGQSLTLIATANQGSEATYESGFVIDKFPISRPNLTFSTLTVSNMSPEDSSIYLCSVEHRTRNYGYTFGSGTRLTVV.

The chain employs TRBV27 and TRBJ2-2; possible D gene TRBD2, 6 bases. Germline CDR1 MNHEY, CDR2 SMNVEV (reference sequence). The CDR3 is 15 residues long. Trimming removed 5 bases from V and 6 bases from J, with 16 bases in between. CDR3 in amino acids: CASSQGTSSAGELFF. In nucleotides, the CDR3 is TGTGCCAGCAGTCAGGGTACTTCTAGCGCCGGGGAGCTGTTTTTT.

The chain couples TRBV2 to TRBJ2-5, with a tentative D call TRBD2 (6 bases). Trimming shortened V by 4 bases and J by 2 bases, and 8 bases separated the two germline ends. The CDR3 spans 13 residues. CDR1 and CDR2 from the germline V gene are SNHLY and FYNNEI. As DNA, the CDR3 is TGTGCCAGCAGTGCGGGAGTTCAAGAGACCCAGTACTTC. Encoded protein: CASSAGVQETQYF.

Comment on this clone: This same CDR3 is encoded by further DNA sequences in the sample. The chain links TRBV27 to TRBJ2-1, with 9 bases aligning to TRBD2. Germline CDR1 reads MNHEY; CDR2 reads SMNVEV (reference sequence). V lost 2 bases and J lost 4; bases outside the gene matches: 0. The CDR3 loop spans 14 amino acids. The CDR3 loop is CASSLAGGYNEQFF. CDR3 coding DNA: TGTGCCAGCAGTTTAGCGGGAGGGTACAATGAGCAGTTCTTC.

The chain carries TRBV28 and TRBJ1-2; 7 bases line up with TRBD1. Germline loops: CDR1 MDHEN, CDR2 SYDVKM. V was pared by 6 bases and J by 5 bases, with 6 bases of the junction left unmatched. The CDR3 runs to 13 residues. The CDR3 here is CASRGSRGYGYTF. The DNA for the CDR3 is TGTGCCAGCAGGGGAAGCAGGGGGTATGGCTACACCTTC.

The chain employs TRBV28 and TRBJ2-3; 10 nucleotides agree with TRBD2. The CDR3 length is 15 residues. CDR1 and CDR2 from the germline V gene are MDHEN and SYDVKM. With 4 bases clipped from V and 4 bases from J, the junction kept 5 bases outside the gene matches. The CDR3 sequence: CASSYSGRWADTQYF. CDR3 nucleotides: TGTGCCAGCAGTTATAGCGGGAGGTGGGCAGATACGCAGTATTTT.

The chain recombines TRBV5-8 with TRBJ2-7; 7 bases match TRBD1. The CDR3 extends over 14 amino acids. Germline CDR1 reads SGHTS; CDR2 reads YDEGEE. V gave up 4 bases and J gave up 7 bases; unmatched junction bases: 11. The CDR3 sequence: CASSPGTALREQYF. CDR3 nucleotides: TGTGCCAGCAGCCCCGGGACAGCCCTACGGGAGCAGTACTTC.

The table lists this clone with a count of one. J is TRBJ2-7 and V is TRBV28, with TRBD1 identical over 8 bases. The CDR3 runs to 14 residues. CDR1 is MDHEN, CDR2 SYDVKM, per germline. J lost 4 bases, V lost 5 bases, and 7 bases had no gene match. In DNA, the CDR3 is TGTGCCAGCAGTGGACAGGGCCGAAGATACGAGCAGTACTTC. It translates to CASSGQGRRYEQYF.

CDR3 amino acids: CASIHSRAPQETQYF. DNA for the CDR3: TGTGCCAGCATCCACAGCAGGGCCCCCCAAGAGACCCAGTACTTC. This chain joins TRBV28 and TRBJ2-5, with a possible D match to TRBD1 (5 bases). Germline assignment: CDR1 MDHEN and CDR2 SYDVKM. The CDR3 has 15 residues. V shed 7 bases and J shed 1 base, with 16 bases lying between them.